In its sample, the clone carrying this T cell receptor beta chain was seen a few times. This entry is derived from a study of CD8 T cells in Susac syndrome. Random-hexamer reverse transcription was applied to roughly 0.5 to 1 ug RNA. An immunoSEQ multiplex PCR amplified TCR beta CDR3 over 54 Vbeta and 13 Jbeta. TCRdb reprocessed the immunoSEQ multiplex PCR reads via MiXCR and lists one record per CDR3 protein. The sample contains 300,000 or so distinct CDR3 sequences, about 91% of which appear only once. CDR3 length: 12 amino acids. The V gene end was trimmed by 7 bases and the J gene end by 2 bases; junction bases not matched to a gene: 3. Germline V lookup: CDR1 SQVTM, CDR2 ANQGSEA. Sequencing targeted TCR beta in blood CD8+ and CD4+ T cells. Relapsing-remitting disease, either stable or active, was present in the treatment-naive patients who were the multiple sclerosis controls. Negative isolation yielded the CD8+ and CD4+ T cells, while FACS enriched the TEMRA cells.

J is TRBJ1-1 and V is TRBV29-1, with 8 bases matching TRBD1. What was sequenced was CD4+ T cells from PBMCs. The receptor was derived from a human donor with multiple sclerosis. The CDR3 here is CSGDRGNTEAFF. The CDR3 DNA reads TGCAGCGGTGACAGGGGTAACACTGAAGCTTTCTTT.